This T cell receptor (beta chain) was identified during a study of T cells in narcolepsy. The wider study: Healthy controls were enrolled alongside patients with narcolepsy type 1 or type 2. Study outcomes and limitations: Autoreactive clone sequences were missing from some blood memory CD4+ repertoires. Autoreactive HCRT-specific and TRIB2-specific clonotypes were marked in same-patient CSF-versus-blood CD4+ comparisons. Healthy controls reportedly lacked the autoreactive clonotypes serially found in patients' blood.

Clones were sequenced by immunoSEQ multiplex PCR, and TCRdb holds only the in-frame ones, with some missing. The sample has 25,000 to 35,000 clones; roughly four fifths are singletons. As to this clone: Its antigen is unidentified.

CDR1 is SGHDT, CDR2 YYEEEE, per germline. V lost 0 bases and J lost 1; bases outside the gene matches: 4. This CDR3 is 16 amino acids long. This sequence joins TRBV5-6 and TRBJ2-3, with 8 bases fitting TRBD2. Sequencing was performed on memory (CD45RA-) CD4+ T cells from blood. The TCR originated in a human donor in good health. The DNA of the CDR3 is TGTGCCAGCAGCTTGGTAGCGGGGAGGGGCACAGATACGCAGTATTTT. Translating gives CASSLVAGRGTDTQYF.